This T cell receptor (beta chain) stems from a study of T cell changes during pregnancy in multiple sclerosis. Data came from immunoSEQ multiplex PCR; TCRdb stores just in-frame clones and leaves some out. This table holds around 88,000 clones, about 89% found once. The material sequenced was peripheral blood, taken in the first trimester of pregnancy. This TCR was recovered from a female donor with multiple sclerosis, enrolled in a pregnancy study.

The CDR3 spells CASSIGRQGLETQYF. The CDR3 DNA reads TGTGCCAGTAGTATAGGACGACAAGGCTTAGAGACCCAGTACTTC. V is TRBV19 and J is TRBJ2-5; D gene ambiguous. The CDR3 is 15 residues long. CDR1 and CDR2 (germline): LNHDA, SQIVND (reference sequence). Trimming removed 1 base at V and 4 bases at J, with 13 bases between.